This T cell receptor (beta chain) was profiled in a study of ipilimumab plus nivolumab after autologous stem cell transplantation. Study as a whole: The DLBCL group included primary refractory and relapsed cases.

Regarding this clone: Its antigen is undetermined.

The method was immunoSEQ multiplex PCR; TCRdb's version includes in-frame clones alone and lacks a portion of them. The repertoire holds about 22,000 clones, with about three quarters as singletons. Study-wide results and limits: Per the authors, repertoire, Treg and microbiota data justify further study.

Checkpoint therapy with ipilimumab 1 mg/kg began 14 to 28 days after transplant. The V end was cut by 4 bases, the J end by 3 bases, with 16 bases between. The CDR3 spans 15 residues. CDR1 and CDR2 (germline): SGHRS, YFSETQ. The specimen was PBMCs, collected in a trial of ipilimumab plus nivolumab as post-transplant consolidation. The gene calls are TRBV5-1 and TRBJ2-5; perhaps TRBD1 as D (6 bases). The receptor was isolated from a male donor with diffuse large B-cell lymphoma. In nucleotides, the CDR3 is TGCGCCAGCAGCGTACAGGGCCTCTCTGAAGAGACCCAGTACTTC. Its translation: CASSVQGLSEETQYF.